The 11 T cell receptor beta chains presented below share a single source sample, sequenced in a study of CD8 T cells in Susac syndrome. Random hexamers served to reverse transcribe roughly 0.45 to 1 ug RNA. TCRdb used MiXCR to reprocess the immunoSEQ multiplex PCR reads, holding one entry per CDR3 protein. The repertoire holds roughly 180,000 distinct CDR3 sequences, around 96% seen once, with over 0.08% in the top ten. The specimen sequenced was CD4+ T cells from PBMCs. These receptors were collected from a human donor in good health.

The V and J genes are TRBV20-1 and TRBJ2-7; possible D gene TRBD1, 7 bases. Germline V gives CDR1 DFQATT, CDR2 SNEGSKA (reference sequence). Deletions cut 0 bases from V and 5 bases from J, with 17 bases between. CDR3 length equals 15 residues. DNA for the CDR3: TGCAGTGCTAGAGATCCTGGCGGGACAGTCGACGAGCAGTACTTC. Its protein is CSARDPGGTVDEQYF.

The J gene is TRBJ2-7, the V gene TRBV14; D is perhaps TRBD1 or TRBD2 (5 bases each). V was pared by 3 bases and J by 3 bases, with 12 bases between. The CDR3 totals 14 residues. CDR1 is SGHDN, CDR2 FVKESK, per germline. As DNA, the CDR3 is TGTGCCAGCAGCCAGCGCAGGGAGAGCTACGAGCAGTACTTC. It yields the protein CASSQRRESYEQYF.

The chain uses TRBV28 and TRBJ2-7; TRBD1 matches at 7 bases. With V trimmed by 5 bases and J by 4 bases, 11 bases remained unmatched. CDR1 is MDHEN and CDR2 is SYDVKM in the germline V gene. CDR3 length: 15 amino acids. The CDR3 loop reads CASSPYQGVRYEQYF. The CDR3 DNA is TGTGCCAGCAGTCCCTACCAGGGGGTACGATACGAGCAGTACTTC.

The chain employs TRBV15 and TRBJ2-7; D might be TRBD2 (5 bases). The CDR3 has 15 amino acids. Trimming removed 1 base from V and 3 bases from J, with 13 bases in between. Germline CDR1 reads LNHNV; CDR2 reads YYDKDF (reference sequence). The CDR3 is CATSRGGLTDYEQYF. CDR3 DNA: TGTGCCACCAGCAGAGGCGGGCTTACGGACTACGAGCAGTACTTC. The full variable domain, rest sourced from reference TRBV15 and TRBJ2-7, is DAMVIQNPRYQVTQFGKPVTLSCSQTLNHNVMYWYQQKSSQAPKLLFHYYDKDFNNEADTPDNFQSRRPNTSFCFLDIRSPGLGDTAMYLCATSRGGLTDYEQYFGPGTRLTVT.

DNA of the CDR3: TGCAGCGTTGAATATCAGGGACGGGATACGCAGTATTTT. It yields the protein CSVEYQGRDTQYF. The chain is built from TRBV29-1 and TRBJ2-3; D possibly uses TRBD1 or TRBD2 (5 bases each). The V end was cut by 2 bases, the J end by 6 bases, with 12 bases between. Germline CDR1 SQVTM, CDR2 ANQGSEA. This CDR3 spans 13 amino acids.

This chain links TRBV27 with TRBJ2-1; 8 bases align to TRBD2. Losses at the gene ends were 3 bases for V and 8 bases for J; bases not matched to a gene: 15. Germline V CDR1 and CDR2: MNHEY, SMNVEV (reference sequence). CDR3 length: 17 amino acids. Here the CDR3 DNA reads TGTGCCAGCAGTTTGTATCTAGCGGGTCACCAGGGCGATGAGCAGTTCTTC. It translates to CASSLYLAGHQGDEQFF.

The chain recombines TRBV30 with TRBJ2-2; 9 bases are shared with TRBD1. V dropped 5 bases and J dropped 2; count of bases not matched to a gene: 12. The germline gives CDR1 GTSNPN, CDR2 SVGIG (reference sequence). The CDR3 extends over 17 amino acids. Written as DNA, the CDR3 is TGTGCCTGGCTTACCATACCGGGACAGGGAAACACCGGGGAGCTGTTTTTT. Residues: CAWLTIPGQGNTGELFF.

V is TRBV5-1 and J is TRBJ2-1; 7 nucleotides align to TRBD2. CDR3 length equals 15 residues. Trimming cost V 0 bases and J 5 bases; bases outside gene matches: 5. Germline V lookup: CDR1 SGHRS, CDR2 YFSETQ. The CDR3 spells CASSLELAHHNEQFF. In DNA form, the CDR3 reads TGCGCCAGCAGCTTGGAACTAGCGCACCACAATGAGCAGTTCTTC.

V usage is TRBV12-3 or TRBV12-4 and J usage is TRBJ2-5; no firm D call. This CDR3 comprises 15 residues. Trimming pared 3 bases from V and 3 bases from J, leaving 14 bases between. CDR3 bases: TGTGCCAGCAGTTTCTGGCGGAGACGGGAAGAGACCCAGTACTTC. This codes for CASSFWRRREETQYF.

The chain couples TRBV24-1 to TRBJ2-5, with D unclear. Germline V gene lookup returns CDR1 KGHDR and CDR2 SFDVKD. V lost 6 bases and J lost 4, with 5 bases in between. The CDR3 contains 11 residues. This chain's CDR3 is CATSSGETQYF. For the CDR3, the DNA is TGTGCCACCAGTTCGGGAGAGACCCAGTACTTC.

The genes are TRBV7-9 and TRBJ1-2; 7 bases line up with TRBD1. Germline V gives CDR1 SEHNR, CDR2 FQNEAQ (reference sequence). V lost 5 bases and J lost 7; bases outside the gene matches: 4. The CDR3 is 12 residues long. The CDR3 region has the DNA TGTGCCAGCAGCACAGGGGTTCGTGGCTACACCTTC. Protein product: CASSTGVRGYTF.